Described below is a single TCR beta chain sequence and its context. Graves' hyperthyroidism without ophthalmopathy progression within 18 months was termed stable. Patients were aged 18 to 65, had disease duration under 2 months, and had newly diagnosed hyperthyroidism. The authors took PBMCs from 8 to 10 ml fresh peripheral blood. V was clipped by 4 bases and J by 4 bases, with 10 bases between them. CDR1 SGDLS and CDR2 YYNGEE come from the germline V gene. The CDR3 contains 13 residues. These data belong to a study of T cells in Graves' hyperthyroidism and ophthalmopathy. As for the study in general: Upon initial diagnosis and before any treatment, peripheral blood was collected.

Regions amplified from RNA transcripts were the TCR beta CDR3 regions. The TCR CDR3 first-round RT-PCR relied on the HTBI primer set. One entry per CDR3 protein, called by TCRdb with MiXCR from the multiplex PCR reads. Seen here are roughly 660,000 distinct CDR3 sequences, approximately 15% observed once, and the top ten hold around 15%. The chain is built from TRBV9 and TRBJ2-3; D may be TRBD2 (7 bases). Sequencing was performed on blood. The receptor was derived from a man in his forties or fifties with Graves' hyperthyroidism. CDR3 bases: TGTGCCAGCAGCCGGGGGGCGGCAGATACGCAGTATTTT. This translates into CASSRGAADTQYF.